This TCR beta chain appears in the sequencing data of a study of lymphopenia after photon versus proton radiotherapy. Regarding the study as a whole: Relative stability marked proton patients; photon patients lost diversity and naive cells. Larger post-nadir TCR diversity loss correlated inversely with survival in deceased patients.

In regard to this clone: Its antigen remains unidentified.

Using immunoSEQ multiplex PCR, the repertoire was profiled, and TCRdb retains in-frame clones only, with some absent. The sample yields 40,000 to 45,000 clones, approximately 86% seen once. With V trimmed by 3 bases and J by 1 base, 10 bases remained unmatched. This CDR3 is 18 amino acids long. Germline lookup yields CDR1 WNHNN and CDR2 SYGVQD (reference sequence). The TCR was taken from a woman aged 65 to 85 with pancreatic cancer. Some clones in this sample may be carry-over from other donors' samples. This sequence joins TRBV10-1 and TRBJ2-3, with 10 bases lining up with TRBD2. Here the sequenced sample was peripheral blood, taken from a patient treated with proton-based radiotherapy. The CDR3 reads CASSDLEGGLAGTDTQYF. In DNA, the CDR3 is TGCGCCAGCAGTGACCTCGAAGGAGGACTAGCGGGCACAGATACGCAGTATTTT.